The 18 T cell receptor beta chains given below trace back to one sample, sequenced in a study of T cell repertoires in cytomegalovirus infection. These receptors have no known antigen. TCRdb fed the reads into MiXCR, producing one record per CDR3 protein. The repertoire holds some 940,000 distinct CDR3 sequences, with approximately 31% as singletons. The source material was cultured CD8+ T cells from PBMCs, sampled from culture after CMV antigen stimulation. These receptors originate from a human donor in good health (CMV status not recorded). Some clones in this sample may be carry-over from other donors' samples.

The chain carries TRBV4-1 and TRBJ1-4, with D unclear. Trimming took 5 bases from V and 13 from J, leaving 20 bases between them. Germline lookup yields CDR1 MGHRA and CDR2 YSYEKL. The CDR3 is made up of 14 amino acids. The CDR3 loop is CASSGGVTALGLFF. CDR3 sequence (DNA): TGCGCCAGCAGCGGAGGAGTAACGGCCCTGGGACTGTTTTTT.

This clonotype was counted at least ten times. J is TRBJ1-1 and V is TRBV7-2; D is perhaps TRBD1 (5 bases). V lost 3 bases and J lost 4, with 12 bases in between. The CDR3 is 14 amino acids. Germline V gene lookup returns CDR1 SGHTA and CDR2 FQGNSA. DNA of the CDR3: TGTGCCAGCAGCTTTAGAGGGGTTGGCACTGAAGCTTTCTTT. Encoded protein: CASSFRGVGTEAFF.

The chain couples TRBV5-4 to TRBJ1-2; D may be TRBD1 (6 bases). The CDR3 sequence is 15 residues long. Trimming shortened V by 2 bases and J by 2 bases, and 13 bases separated the two germline ends. Germline loops: CDR1 SGHNT, CDR2 YYREEE (reference sequence). The CDR3 sequence: CASSLAGQLNYGYTF. The CDR3, as DNA: TGTGCCAGCAGCTTAGCAGGACAGCTCAACTATGGCTACACCTTC.

In nucleotides, the CDR3 is TGTGCCAGCAGTGCCTCAGGGCCGCGAGGGGCCCAGCATTTT. It translates to CASSASGPRGAQHF. The genes are TRBV6-2 or TRBV6-3 and TRBJ1-5, with D possibly being TRBD1 (5 bases). V was cut by 5 bases and J by 11 bases, with 19 bases left in between. Germline CDR1 and CDR2: MNHEY and SVGEGT. The CDR3 is 14 amino acids.

The J gene is TRBJ2-7, the V gene TRBV28; D is possibly TRBD1 (5 bases). V was pared by 3 bases and J by 5 bases, with 11 bases between. CDR1 MDHEN and CDR2 SYDVKM come from the germline V gene. The CDR3 runs 13 residues. The CDR3 nucleotides are TGTGCCAGCAGTTTCACAGGAATCCACGAGCAGTACGTC. Protein: CASSFTGIHEQYV.

The rearrangement uses TRBV2 and TRBJ2-7; TRBD2 matches 8 bases. Germline V lookup: CDR1 SNHLY, CDR2 FYNNEI. J gave up 2 bases and V 8 bases, and 11 bases lay outside the gene matches. The CDR3 has 15 residues. In DNA form, the CDR3 reads TGTGCCAGCCTCTCTGGGCGGGGGGCTCCCTACGAGCAGTACGTC. Translation gives CASLSGRGAPYEQYV.

The rearrangement joins TRBV12-3 or TRBV12-4 to TRBJ1-6, with D hard to call. The V gene lost 4 bases and the J gene lost 11 bases, with 15 bases spanning the gap. The CDR3 contains 14 residues. The CDR3 coding sequence is TGTGCCAGCAGTTCCAAGTGGGGTTCGGCACCCCTCCACTTT. This codes for CASSSKWGSAPLHF.

This clonotype has more than one count but fewer than ten. This chain uses TRBV7-6 with TRBJ2-2; D may be TRBD2 (6 bases). The CDR3 has 17 amino acids. The V end lost 0 bases, the J end lost 0 bases, and 11 bases lay between the germline ends. From germline, CDR1 is SGHVS and CDR2 FNYEAQ. CDR3 sequence (DNA): TGTGCCAGCAGCTTAGCATGGAGGGCCTCGAACACCGGGGAGCTGTTTTTT. Protein product: CASSLAWRASNTGELFF.

This clonotype was recorded many times. The V call is TRBV7-8, the J call TRBJ2-1; no clear D gene. V was trimmed by 2 bases and J by 8 bases, leaving 4 bases between them. Germline loops: CDR1 SGHVS, CDR2 FQNEAQ. CDR3 length: 11 residues. CDR3 protein: CASSLIYEQFF. In DNA form, the CDR3 reads TGTGCCAGCAGCTTAATATATGAGCAGTTCTTC.

The rearrangement uses TRBV7-3 and TRBJ2-1; 9 bases are shared with TRBD2. Germline V CDR1 and CDR2: SGHTA, FQGTGA. With 5 bases clipped from V and 6 bases from J, the junction kept 14 bases outside the gene matches. The CDR3 totals 17 residues. The CDR3 nucleotides read TGTGCCAGCAGCATTATAGGGGGGCGGGGGGGCCTCAATGAGCAGTTCTTC. This sequence encodes CASSIIGGRGGLNEQFF.

V usage is TRBV6-6 and J usage is TRBJ1-5; no definite D call. This CDR3 is built from 15 residues. Trimming took 6 bases from V and 3 from J, leaving 15 bases between them. In germline, CDR1 is MNHNY, CDR2 SVGAGI (reference sequence). The CDR3 loop reads CASRARDRINQPQHF. DNA of the CDR3: TGTGCCAGCAGGGCAAGGGATCGGATCAATCAGCCCCAGCATTTT.

V is TRBV6-6 and J is TRBJ1-5; TRBD1 agrees at 8 bases. The CDR3 length is 15 residues. V shed 4 bases and J 7 bases; nucleotides not matched to a gene: 9. Looked up from germline, CDR1 is MNHNY and CDR2 is SVGAGI (reference sequence). The CDR3 spells CASSFMDRVGQPQHF. CDR3 nucleotides: TGTGCCAGCAGTTTCATGGACAGGGTAGGGCAGCCCCAGCATTTT.

This clonotype came up a few times. The rearrangement links TRBV20-1 to TRBJ2-5; TRBD2 might be the D (6 bases). This CDR3 contains 12 residues. Germline V gene lookup returns CDR1 DFQATT and CDR2 SNEGSKA (reference sequence). V lost 5 bases to trimming and J lost 6 bases, with 13 bases between them. The CDR3 protein is CSAPSRGKTQYF. As DNA, the CDR3 is TGCAGTGCTCCTTCGCGGGGAAAGACCCAGTACTTC.

The chain joins TRBV9 to TRBJ1-1; 8 bases are shared with TRBD1. After removal of 3 bases from V and 3 bases from J, the junction contained 7 bases not matched to a gene. Germline CDR1 is SGDLS and CDR2 is YYNGEE. The CDR3 is 15 residues long. The CDR3 loop is CASSETGTGDTEAFF. DNA for the CDR3: TGTGCCAGCAGCGAGACCGGGACAGGAGACACTGAAGCTTTCTTT.

The chain joins TRBV20-1 to TRBJ1-1; possibly TRBD1 for D (5 bases). Per germline, CDR1 DFQATT and CDR2 SNEGSKA (reference sequence). The CDR3 consists of 15 residues. The V end lost 6 bases, the J end lost 1 base, and 18 bases lay between the germline ends. CDR3 nucleotides: TGCAGTGCGCCGGGGGATTGGGAGTCGAACACTGAAGCTTTCTTT. It codes for CSAPGDWESNTEAFF.

This clonotype was detected many times. The chain has TRBV7-2 and TRBJ1-1, with D perhaps matching TRBD1 (6 bases). The V gene lost 1 base and the J gene lost 1 base, with 10 bases spanning the gap. The germline V gene has CDR1 SGHTA and CDR2 FQGNSA. CDR3 length: 15 amino acids. The CDR3 DNA reads TGTGCCAGCAGCTTAGGACCCAGGGGGAACACTGAAGCTTTCTTT. Amino acids: CASSLGPRGNTEAFF.

This clonotype was seen ten or more times. This rearrangement joins TRBV7-3 to TRBJ2-1; 13 positions match TRBD2. Germline V CDR1 and CDR2: SGHTA, FQGTGA. This CDR3 spans 16 amino acids. The ends lost 5 bases at V and 8 bases at J; junction bases unmatched: 9. The CDR3 sequence is CASSEFTSGGADEQFF. CDR3 nucleotide sequence: TGTGCCAGCAGCGAATTCACTAGCGGGGGGGCCGATGAGCAGTTCTTC.

This chain links TRBV2 with TRBJ1-5; 12 nucleotides line up with TRBD1. Germline CDR1 is SNHLY and CDR2 is FYNNEI. The V segment lost 8 bases and the J segment 6 bases; nucleotides outside the gene matches: 8. There are 15 residues in the CDR3. CDR3: CASELGQGAGQPQHF. The CDR3 region has the DNA TGTGCCAGCGAGCTGGGACAGGGGGCGGGTCAGCCCCAGCATTTT. The variable domain in full, with the rest retrieved from reference TRBV2 and TRBJ1-5, is EPEVTQTPSHQVTQMGQEVILRCVPISNHLYFYWYRQILGQKVEFLVSFYNNEISEKSEIFDDQFSVERPDGSNFTLKIRSTKLEDSAMYFCASELGQGAGQPQHFGDGTRLSIL.